This T cell receptor beta chain is drawn from a study of beta chain features in type 1 diabetes. Study summary: Regarding age, gender and cell yields, patients proved similar to healthy donors. Study-level findings and limits: Shorter TCRB CDR3s, moderately but significantly so, were found in Type 1 diabetes patients in all four CD4+ subsets. High-TCR-expressing cells could be over-represented by cDNA sequencing.

Comments on this clone: The antigen is unknown.

Expressed TCRB transcripts were sequenced because the isolated RNA had all been reverse transcribed beforehand. Clones were sequenced by immunoSEQ multiplex PCR, and TCRdb holds only the in-frame ones, with some missing. Of a few hundred thousand clones in the sample, 8% to 10% were seen once. Per the germline V gene, CDR1 is SGHNT and CDR2 is YENEEA. The CDR3 has 16 residues. The V and J ends lost 4 bases and 3 bases respectively, with 15 bases between them. The chain has TRBV11-3 and TRBJ2-2; D may be TRBD1 (6 bases). The sequenced sample consisted of central memory CD4+ T cells from blood. This TCR derives from a man aged 25-45 years with type 1 diabetes. The CDR3, as DNA: TGTGCCAGCAGCTCACCAGGGGCAGGGGACACCGGGGAGCTGTTTTTT. Its translation: CASSSPGAGDTGELFF. The full variable domain, its missing parts supplied by reference TRBV11-3 and TRBJ2-2, is EAGVVQSPRYKIIEKKQPVAFWCNPISGHNTLYWYLQNLGQGPELLIRYENEEAVDDSQLPKDRFSAERLKGVDSTLKIQPAELGDSAVYLCASSSPGAGDTGELFFGEGSRLTVL.